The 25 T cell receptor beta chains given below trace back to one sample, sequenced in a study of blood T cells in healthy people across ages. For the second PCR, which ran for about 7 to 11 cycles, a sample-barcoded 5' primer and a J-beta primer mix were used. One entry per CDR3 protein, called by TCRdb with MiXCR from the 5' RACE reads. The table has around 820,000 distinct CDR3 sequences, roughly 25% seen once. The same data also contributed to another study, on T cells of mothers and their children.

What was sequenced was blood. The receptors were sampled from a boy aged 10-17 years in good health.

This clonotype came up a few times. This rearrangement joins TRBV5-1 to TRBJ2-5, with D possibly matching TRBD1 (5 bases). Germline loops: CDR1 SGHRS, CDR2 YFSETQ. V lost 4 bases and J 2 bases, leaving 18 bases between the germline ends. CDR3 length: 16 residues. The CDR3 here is CASSRGSGIGQETQYF. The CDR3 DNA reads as TGCGCCAGCAGCCGCGGATCAGGGATTGGGCAAGAGACCCAGTACTTC.

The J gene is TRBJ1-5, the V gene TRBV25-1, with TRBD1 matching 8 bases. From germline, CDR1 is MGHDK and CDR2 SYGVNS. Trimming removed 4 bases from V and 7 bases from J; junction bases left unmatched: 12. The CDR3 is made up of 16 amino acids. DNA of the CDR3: TGTGCCAGCAGTGCCGAGGACAGGGCCGGCGGGCAGCCCCAGCATTTT. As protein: CASSAEDRAGGQPQHF.

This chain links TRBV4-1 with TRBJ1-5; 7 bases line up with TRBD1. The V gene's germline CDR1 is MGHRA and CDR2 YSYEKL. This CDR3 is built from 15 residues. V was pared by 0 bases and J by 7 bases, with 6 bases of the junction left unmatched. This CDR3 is CASSQDGQGVQPQHF. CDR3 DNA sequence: TGCGCCAGCAGCCAAGATGGGCAGGGGGTGCAGCCCCAGCATTTT.

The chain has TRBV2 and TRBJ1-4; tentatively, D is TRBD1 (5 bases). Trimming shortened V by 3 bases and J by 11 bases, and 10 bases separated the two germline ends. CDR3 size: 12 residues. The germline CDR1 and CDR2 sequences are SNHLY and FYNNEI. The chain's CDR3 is CASSDWTMKLFF. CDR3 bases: TGTGCCAGCAGTGACTGGACAATGAAACTGTTTTTT.

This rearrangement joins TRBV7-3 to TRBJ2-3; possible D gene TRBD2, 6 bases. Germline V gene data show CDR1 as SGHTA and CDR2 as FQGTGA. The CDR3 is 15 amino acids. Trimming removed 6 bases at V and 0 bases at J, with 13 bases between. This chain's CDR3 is CASSPTGTSTDTQYF. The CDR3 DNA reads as TGTGCCAGCAGTCCCACCGGGACTAGCACAGATACGCAGTATTTT.

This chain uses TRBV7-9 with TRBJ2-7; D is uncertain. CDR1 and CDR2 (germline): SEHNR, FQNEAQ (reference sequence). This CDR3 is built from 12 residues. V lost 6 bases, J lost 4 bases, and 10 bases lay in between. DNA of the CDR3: TGTGCCAGCAGTAGTCCGAATTACGAGCAGTACTTC. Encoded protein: CASSSPNYEQYF.

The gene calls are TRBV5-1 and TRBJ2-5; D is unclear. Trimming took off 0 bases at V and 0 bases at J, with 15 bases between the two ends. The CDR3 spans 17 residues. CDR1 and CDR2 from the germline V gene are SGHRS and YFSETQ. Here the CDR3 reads CASSLVPSSANQETQYF. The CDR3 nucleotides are TGCGCCAGCAGCTTGGTACCTTCCTCCGCGAACCAAGAGACCCAGTACTTC.

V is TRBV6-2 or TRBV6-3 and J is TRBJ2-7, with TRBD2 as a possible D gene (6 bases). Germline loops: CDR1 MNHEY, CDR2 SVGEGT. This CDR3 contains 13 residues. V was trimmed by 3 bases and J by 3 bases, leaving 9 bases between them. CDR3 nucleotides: TGTGCCAGCAGTTATTGGGGGGACTACGAGCAGTACTTC. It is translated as CASSYWGDYEQYF.

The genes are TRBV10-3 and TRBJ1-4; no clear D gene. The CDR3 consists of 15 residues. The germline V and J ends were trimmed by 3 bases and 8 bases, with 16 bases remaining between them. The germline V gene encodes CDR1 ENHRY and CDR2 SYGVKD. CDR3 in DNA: TGTGCCATCAGTGATTCCGGGCCTATCCAAGAAAAACTGTTTTTT. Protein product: CAISDSGPIQEKLFF.

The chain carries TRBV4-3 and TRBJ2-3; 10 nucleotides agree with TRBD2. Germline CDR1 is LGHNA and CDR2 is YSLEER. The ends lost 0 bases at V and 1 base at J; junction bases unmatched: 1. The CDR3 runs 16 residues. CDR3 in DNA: TGCGCCAGCAGCCAAGAGCTAGCGGGGGGCACAGATACGCAGTATTTT. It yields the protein CASSQELAGGTDTQYF.

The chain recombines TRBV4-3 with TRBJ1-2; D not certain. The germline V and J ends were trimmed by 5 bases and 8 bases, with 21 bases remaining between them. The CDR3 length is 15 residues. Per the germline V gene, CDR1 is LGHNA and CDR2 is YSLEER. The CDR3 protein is CASSSDWAVIGGYTF. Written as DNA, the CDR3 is TGCGCCAGCAGCTCGGATTGGGCGGTTATTGGCGGCTACACCTTC.

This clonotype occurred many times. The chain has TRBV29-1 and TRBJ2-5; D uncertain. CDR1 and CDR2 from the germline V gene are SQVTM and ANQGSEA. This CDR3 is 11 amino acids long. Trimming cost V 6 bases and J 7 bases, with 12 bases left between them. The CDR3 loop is CSVNVLWTQYF. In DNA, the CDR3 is TGCAGCGTCAATGTGCTTTGGACCCAGTACTTC.

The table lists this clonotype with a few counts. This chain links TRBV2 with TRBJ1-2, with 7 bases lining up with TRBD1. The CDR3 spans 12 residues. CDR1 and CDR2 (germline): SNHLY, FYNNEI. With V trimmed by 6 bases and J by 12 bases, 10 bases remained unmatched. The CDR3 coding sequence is TGTGCCAGCAGGAGCACGAAACAGGGGAACACCTTC. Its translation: CASRSTKQGNTF.

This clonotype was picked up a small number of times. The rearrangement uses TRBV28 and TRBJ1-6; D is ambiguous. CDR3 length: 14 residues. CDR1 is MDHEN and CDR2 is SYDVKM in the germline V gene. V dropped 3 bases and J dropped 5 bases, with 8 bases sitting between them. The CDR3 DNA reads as TGTGCCAGCAGTTTTTTCCCAGATAATTCACCCCTCCACTTT. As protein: CASSFFPDNSPLHF.

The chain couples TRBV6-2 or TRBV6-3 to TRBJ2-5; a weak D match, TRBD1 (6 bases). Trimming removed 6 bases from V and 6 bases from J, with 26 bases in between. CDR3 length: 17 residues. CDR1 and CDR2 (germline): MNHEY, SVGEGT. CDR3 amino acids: CASRHGPGQLLVKTQYF. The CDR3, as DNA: TGTGCCAGCAGGCACGGCCCGGGACAACTCCTTGTGAAGACCCAGTACTTC.

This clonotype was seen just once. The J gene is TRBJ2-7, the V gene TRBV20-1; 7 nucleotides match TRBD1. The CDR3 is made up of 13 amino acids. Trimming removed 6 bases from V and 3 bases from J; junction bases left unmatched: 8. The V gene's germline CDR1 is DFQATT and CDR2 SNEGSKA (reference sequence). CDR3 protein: CSAPGTAFYEQYF. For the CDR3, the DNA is TGCAGTGCCCCCGGGACAGCCTTCTACGAGCAGTACTTC.

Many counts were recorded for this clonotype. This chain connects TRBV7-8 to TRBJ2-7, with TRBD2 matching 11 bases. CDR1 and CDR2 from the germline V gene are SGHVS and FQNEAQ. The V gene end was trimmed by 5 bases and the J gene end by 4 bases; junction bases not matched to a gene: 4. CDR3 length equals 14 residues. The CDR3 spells CASSALAGVYEQYF. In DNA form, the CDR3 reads TGTGCCAGCAGCGCACTAGCGGGAGTGTACGAGCAGTACTTC.

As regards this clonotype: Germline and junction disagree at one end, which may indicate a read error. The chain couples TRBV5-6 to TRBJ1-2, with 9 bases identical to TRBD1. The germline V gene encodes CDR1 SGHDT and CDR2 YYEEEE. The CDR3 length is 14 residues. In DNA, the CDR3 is TGTGTCAGCAGCTTTCGGACAGGGGACGCTGGCTACACCTTC. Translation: CVSSFRTGDAGYTF. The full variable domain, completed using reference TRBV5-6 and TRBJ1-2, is DAGVTQSPTHLIKTRGQQVTLRCSPKSGHDTVSWYQQALGQGPQFIFQYYEEEERQRGNFPDRFSGHQFPNYSSELNVNALLLGDSALYLCVSSFRTGDAGYTFGSGTRLTVV.

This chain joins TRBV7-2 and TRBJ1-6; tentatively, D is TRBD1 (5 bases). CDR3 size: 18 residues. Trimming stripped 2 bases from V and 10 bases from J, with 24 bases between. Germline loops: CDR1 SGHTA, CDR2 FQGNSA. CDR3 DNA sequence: TGTGCCAGCAGCTTAAATCCCCCGGCATGGCAGGGCCGGTCACCCCTCCACTTT. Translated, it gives CASSLNPPAWQGRSPLHF. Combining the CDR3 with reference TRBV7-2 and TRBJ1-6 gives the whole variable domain GAGVSQSPSNKVTEKGKDVELRCDPISGHTALYWYRQSLGQGLEFLIYFQGNSAPDKSGLPSDRFSAERTGGSVSTLTIQRTQQEDSAVYLCASSLNPPAWQGRSPLHFGNGTRLTVT.

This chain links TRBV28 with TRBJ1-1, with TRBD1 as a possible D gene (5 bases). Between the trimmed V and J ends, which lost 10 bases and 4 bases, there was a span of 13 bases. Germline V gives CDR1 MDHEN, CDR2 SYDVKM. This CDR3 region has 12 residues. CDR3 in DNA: TGTGCCACGAGAAGGGGCTCCACTGAAGCTTTCTTT. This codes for CATRRGSTEAFF.

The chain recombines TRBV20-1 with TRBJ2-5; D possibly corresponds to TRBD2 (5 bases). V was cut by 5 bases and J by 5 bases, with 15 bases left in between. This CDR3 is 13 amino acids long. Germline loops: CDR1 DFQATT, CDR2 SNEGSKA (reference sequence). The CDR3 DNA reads TGCAGTGCTCGCCCACTAGTTCTGGAGACCCAGTACTTC. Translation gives CSARPLVLETQYF.

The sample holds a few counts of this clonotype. CDR3 bases: TGTGCCAGCAGCCTCGACAGGGACACCTACGAGCAGTACTTC. Translating it yields CASSLDRDTYEQYF. The genes are TRBV7-6 and TRBJ2-5, with TRBD1 identical over 7 bases. The J call could be wrong; TRBJ2-7 is a better fit for the DNA end. Germline assignment: CDR1 SGHVS and CDR2 FNYEAQ. The CDR3 extends over 14 amino acids.

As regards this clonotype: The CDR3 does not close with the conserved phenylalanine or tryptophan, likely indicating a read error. The CDR3 is CATSRVGIIQYL. The CDR3 DNA is TGTGCCACCAGCAGAGTTGGGATTATTCAGTACCTC. This sequence joins TRBV15 and TRBJ2-4; unclear D gene. The CDR3 totals 12 residues. Germline-derived CDR1 and CDR2 are LNHNV and YYDKDF (reference sequence). V lost 1 base and J 10 bases, leaving 8 bases between the germline ends.

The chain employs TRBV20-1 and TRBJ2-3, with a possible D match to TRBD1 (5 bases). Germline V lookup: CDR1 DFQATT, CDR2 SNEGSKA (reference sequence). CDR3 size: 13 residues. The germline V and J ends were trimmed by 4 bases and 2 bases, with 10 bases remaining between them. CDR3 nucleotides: TGCAGTGCTACAGGGTTCTCCACAGATACGCAGTATTTT. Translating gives CSATGFSTDTQYF.

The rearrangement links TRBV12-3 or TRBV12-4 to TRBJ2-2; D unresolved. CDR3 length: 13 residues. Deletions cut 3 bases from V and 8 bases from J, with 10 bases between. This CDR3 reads CASSFIELGELFF. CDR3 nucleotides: TGTGCCAGCAGTTTCATTGAGTTGGGGGAGCTGTTTTTT.